These 10 T cell receptor beta chains were all obtained from the same sample, sequenced in a study of T cell responses to AZD1222 COVID-19 vaccine. Here immunoSEQ multiplex PCR was the method, and the copy in TCRdb shows in-frame clones only, minus some. The table records about 94,000 clones, 70% to 90% of them present only once. The sample in question was peripheral blood, obtained on day 0 of AZD1222 vaccination. The receptors come from an adult in good health.

The V and J genes are TRBV6-5 and TRBJ2-7, with TRBD1 matching over 11 bases. The CDR3 has 14 amino acids. The germline CDR1 and CDR2 sequences are MNHEY and SVGAGI. J lost 5 bases, V lost 0 bases, and 0 bases had no gene match. CDR3 protein: CASSYSGQGDEQYF. The CDR3 bases are TGTGCCAGCAGTTACTCGGGACAGGGGGACGAGCAGTACTTC.

This sequence joins TRBV30 and TRBJ2-2; D gene uncertain. The V end lost 3 bases, the J end lost 0 bases, and 2 bases lay between the germline ends. The V gene's germline CDR1 is GTSNPN and CDR2 SVGIG (reference sequence). The CDR3 runs to 12 residues. Here the CDR3 DNA reads TGTGCCTGGAGCCCGAACACCGGGGAGCTGTTTTTT. It translates to CAWSPNTGELFF.

The chain has TRBV6-1 and TRBJ2-3, with D possibly being TRBD1 (5 bases). Trimming removed 0 bases at V and 0 bases at J, with 7 bases between. CDR1 MNHNS and CDR2 SASEGT come from the germline V gene. This CDR3 has 15 amino acids. In nucleotides, the CDR3 is TGTGCCAGCAGTGAAGCCGGACACAGCACAGATACGCAGTATTTT. Its protein is CASSEAGHSTDTQYF.

DNA of the CDR3: TGTGCCAGCAGCCAAGACCACAGTCCTGGAAACACCATATATTTT. Its protein is CASSQDHSPGNTIYF. The J gene is TRBJ1-3, the V gene TRBV4-2, with no clear D. Trimming cost V 0 bases and J 2 bases, with 8 bases left between them. The germline gives CDR1 LGHNA, CDR2 YNFKEQ. The CDR3 is made up of 15 amino acids.

In regard to this clone: The identical CDR3 is also encoded by other nucleotide sequences in the sample. The chain has TRBV6-5 and TRBJ1-2; D perhaps matches TRBD1 (6 bases). V dropped 6 bases and J dropped 2 bases, with 10 bases sitting between them. The CDR3 spans 13 residues. Germline V lookup: CDR1 MNHEY, CDR2 SVGAGI. This CDR3 reads CASSYGQNYGYTF. The CDR3 DNA reads as TGTGCCAGCAGCTATGGACAGAACTATGGCTACACCTTC.

The chain joins TRBV4-1 to TRBJ2-7, with 9 bases that match TRBD1. In germline, CDR1 is MGHRA, CDR2 YSYEKL. Trimming at V came to 0 bases and at J to 10 bases, leaving 4 bases not matched to a gene. CDR3 size: 13 residues. The CDR3 sequence is CASSQDRDRAQYF. The DNA of the CDR3 is TGCGCCAGCAGCCAAGATAGGGACAGGGCTCAGTACTTC.

The V and J genes are TRBV15 and TRBJ2-7; 10 nucleotides match TRBD1. Trimming cost V 3 bases and J 2 bases; bases outside gene matches: 1. The CDR3 loop spans 14 amino acids. Germline V lookup: CDR1 LNHNV, CDR2 YYDKDF (reference sequence). The CDR3 nucleotides read TGTGCCACCAGCAGCGGACAGGGGGCCTACGAGCAGTACTTC. Its protein product is CATSSGQGAYEQYF.

V usage is TRBV21-1 and J usage is TRBJ2-7. TRBV21-1 is flagged as a pseudogene. The CDR3 totals 10 residues. This chain's CDR3 is CASNSYEQYF. Written as DNA, the CDR3 is TGTGCCAGCAACTCCTACGAGCAGTACTTC.

The V gene is TRBV30, the J gene TRBJ1-2; 7 bases map to TRBD1. Trimming cost V 6 bases and J 6 bases; bases outside gene matches: 19. From germline, CDR1 is GTSNPN and CDR2 SVGIG (reference sequence). The CDR3 covers 16 residues. CDR3 sequence (DNA): TGTGCCTGCCTGTTAAATACAGGGGAAAGGTTGGATGGCTACACCTTC. Protein sequence: CACLLNTGERLDGYTF. Supplemented by reference TRBV30 and TRBJ1-2, the full variable domain reads SQTIHQWPATLVQPVGSPLSLECTVEGTSNPNLYWYRQAAGRGLQLLFYSVGIGQISSEVPQNLSASRPQDRQFILSSKKLLLSDSGFYLCACLLNTGERLDGYTFGSGTRLTVV.

The chain joins TRBV19 to TRBJ1-5; TRBD1 aligns across 8 bases. This CDR3 contains 15 residues. The J segment lost 6 bases and the V segment lost 4 bases, leaving 8 bases of the junction unmatched. Germline values: CDR1 LNHDA, CDR2 SQIVND (reference sequence). The CDR3 nucleotides are TGTGCCAGTAGTAGGAGAGCAGGGGGCACTCAGCCCCAGCATTTT. It specifies CASSRRAGGTQPQHF.